These 27 T cell receptor beta chains share one sample of origin, sequenced in a study of identical twins. TCRdb fed the 5' RACE reads into MiXCR, producing one record per CDR3 protein. The sample yields about 810,000 distinct CDR3 sequences, approximately 13% seen once. This sample also appeared in a second study, on yellow fever vaccine responses in identical twins.

Sequencing input: PBMCs. The source of these receptors is a young woman in good health.

The gene calls are TRBV10-2 and TRBJ2-3; 14 bases fit TRBD2. J lost 2 bases, V lost 0 bases, and 4 bases had no gene match. The CDR3 sequence is 18 residues long. CDR1 and CDR2 from the germline V gene are WSHSY and SAAADI. The CDR3 nucleotides are TGCGCCAGCAGTGAGTCGGGACTAGCGGGGGCCTACACAGATACGCAGTATTTT. This gives the protein CASSESGLAGAYTDTQYF.

The V and J genes are TRBV12-3 or TRBV12-4 and TRBJ2-1; perhaps TRBD1 as D (6 bases). V was cut by 7 bases and J by 1 base, with 11 bases left in between. The CDR3 has 14 amino acids. CDR3: CASIAGQSYNEQFF. The DNA of the CDR3 is TGTGCCAGCATCGCCGGACAGTCCTACAATGAGCAGTTCTTC.

About this clonotype: It may be a read error: a sequence one base away is much more abundant. Given the absence of the conserved phenylalanine or tryptophan at the CDR3 end, a read error is likely. This chain connects TRBV12-3 or TRBV12-4 to TRBJ1-1; a weak D match, TRBD1 (6 bases). The CDR3 has 14 amino acids. Trimming left V 6 bases short and J 5 bases short, with 16 bases between. Here the CDR3 DNA reads TGTGCCAGCAGGTCCCTGGGGGGCCGGACTGAAGCTTTCTCT. Its protein product is CASRSLGGRTEAFS.

This clonotype has more than one count but fewer than ten. CDR3 loop: CASSKTSGREYEQYF. The CDR3 DNA reads as TGCGCCAGCAGCAAGACTAGCGGGAGGGAGTACGAGCAGTACTTC. The genes are TRBV5-1 and TRBJ2-7; 14 bases are a match to TRBD2. CDR1 and CDR2 (germline): SGHRS, YFSETQ. V gave up 4 bases and J gave up 4 bases; unmatched junction bases: 4. This CDR3 is 15 amino acids long.

This clonotype appeared many times. The chain carries TRBV2 and TRBJ1-3; D gene ambiguous. The CDR3 length is 15 residues. With 3 bases removed from V and 0 bases from J, the gap between germline ends came to 9 bases. The germline CDR1 and CDR2 sequences are SNHLY and FYNNEI. CDR3 loop: CASSDTAISGNTIYF. CDR3 DNA sequence: TGTGCCAGCAGTGATACAGCCATCTCTGGAAACACCATATATTTT. Filled out from reference TRBV2 and TRBJ1-3, the complete variable domain reads EPEVTQTPSHQVTQMGQEVILRCVPISNHLYFYWYRQILGQKVEFLVSFYNNEISEKSEIFDDQFSVERPDGSNFTLKIRSTKLEDSAMYFCASSDTAISGNTIYFGEGSWLTVV.

This clonotype has at least ten counts. J is TRBJ2-2 and V is TRBV28; 13 bases are shared with TRBD2. Losses at the gene ends were 2 bases for V and 7 bases for J; bases not matched to a gene: 7. Germline loops: CDR1 MDHEN, CDR2 SYDVKM. The CDR3 sequence is 17 residues long. The CDR3 coding sequence is TGTGCCAGCAGTTTAGGGACTAGCGGGACCCCTGGCGGGGAGCTGTTTTTT. As protein: CASSLGTSGTPGGELFF.

This clonotype was recorded a few times. V gene TRBV2 combines with J gene TRBJ2-2; 10 bases fit TRBD2. The ends lost 4 bases at V and 4 bases at J; junction bases unmatched: 12. This CDR3 contains 18 residues. Germline loops: CDR1 SNHLY, CDR2 FYNNEI. The CDR3 loop is CASSVSQREGPSTGELFF. For the CDR3, the DNA is TGTGCCAGCAGTGTATCTCAGCGGGAGGGCCCAAGCACCGGGGAGCTGTTTTTT.

This sequence joins TRBV7-9 and TRBJ2-5; TRBD2 is a possible D gene (6 bases). The length of the CDR3 is 16 residues. Between the trimmed V and J ends, which lost 5 bases and 0 bases, there was a span of 16 bases. Germline lookup yields CDR1 SEHNR and CDR2 FQNEAQ (reference sequence). The CDR3 coding sequence is TGTGCCAGCAGCCCAGCCGGGGGATCTTACCAAGAGACCCAGTACTTC. Protein sequence: CASSPAGGSYQETQYF.

The rearrangement links TRBV12-3 or TRBV12-4 to TRBJ2-1; possibly TRBD1 for D (6 bases). Trimming removed 3 bases from V and 5 bases from J, with 14 bases in between. This CDR3 region has 15 residues. Here the CDR3 reads CASSLGDTLDNEQFF. CDR3 in DNA: TGTGCCAGCAGTTTGGGGGACACTCTCGACAATGAGCAGTTCTTC.

This clonotype showed up just a few times. This chain links TRBV10-3 with TRBJ2-7; 7 bases match TRBD1. Germline CDR1 reads ENHRY; CDR2 reads SYGVKD. V lost 3 bases and J lost 5; bases outside the gene matches: 7. The CDR3 has 14 residues. Here the CDR3 DNA reads TGTGCCATCAGTGACGGGACAGCCTCTAACGAGCAGTACTTC. It encodes CAISDGTASNEQYF.

This clonotype occurred a few times. The chain has TRBV4-1 and TRBJ2-1, with D unresolved. V gave up 0 bases and J gave up 2 bases, with 14 bases separating them. This CDR3 contains 17 residues. Germline V CDR1 and CDR2: MGHRA, YSYEKL. The CDR3 region is CASSQEYAVKPYNEQFF. The CDR3, as DNA: TGCGCCAGCAGCCAAGAGTACGCGGTGAAACCCTACAATGAGCAGTTCTTC.

This clonotype was detected ten times or more. This chain uses TRBV27 with TRBJ2-1; 11 bases map to TRBD1. Per germline, CDR1 MNHEY and CDR2 SMNVEV (reference sequence). V trimming: 4 bases; J trimming: 6 bases; junction bases outside the gene matches: 2. This CDR3 contains 14 residues. The CDR3 nucleotides read TGTGCCAGCAGTTCCGGGACAGGGGGCAATGAGCAGTTCTTC. Protein sequence: CASSSGTGGNEQFF.

This clonotype came up many times. The chain links TRBV10-3 to TRBJ2-2; 10 bases map to TRBD1. This CDR3 contains 15 residues. The V segment lost 6 bases and the J segment 7 bases; nucleotides outside the gene matches: 8. Germline assignment: CDR1 ENHRY and CDR2 SYGVKD. This chain's CDR3 is CAISTQTGGIGELFF. Written as DNA, the CDR3 is TGTGCCATCAGCACTCAGACAGGGGGCATCGGGGAGCTGTTTTTT.

The chain joins TRBV12-3 or TRBV12-4 to TRBJ2-7, with 7 bases that match TRBD1. CDR3 length equals 13 residues. The V and J ends lost 5 bases and 5 bases, in that order; junction bases with no gene match: 6. The CDR3 nucleotides read TGTGCCAGCAGTCAATCGACAGGGCACGAGCAGTACGTC. Encoded protein: CASSQSTGHEQYV.

This clonotype came up a few times. The V and J genes are TRBV3-1 and TRBJ1-1, with D unclear. V lost 1 base and J 4 bases, leaving 13 bases between the germline ends. The germline gives CDR1 LGHDT, CDR2 YNNKEL (reference sequence). This CDR3 spans 15 amino acids. CDR3 amino acids: CASSQGGRRGTEAFF. The DNA of the CDR3 is TGTGCCAGCAGCCAAGGCGGACGACGGGGCACTGAAGCTTTCTTT.

This clonotype was counted between two and nine times. V and J are TRBV7-9 and TRBJ2-1; D is unclear. Germline loops: CDR1 SEHNR, CDR2 FQNEAQ (reference sequence). V lost 7 bases, J lost 10 bases, and 8 bases lay in between. The CDR3 contains 10 residues. The CDR3 coding sequence is TGTGCCAGCACCCCCAGAGAGCAGTTCTTC. It codes for CASTPREQFF. Supplemented by reference TRBV7-9 and TRBJ2-1, the full variable domain reads DTGVSQNPRHKITKRGQNVTFRCDPISEHNRLYWYRQTLGQGPEFLTYFQNEAQLEKSRLLSDRFSAERPKGSFSTLEIQRTEQGDSAMYLCASTPREQFFGPGTRLTVL.

There are a few counts of this clonotype. The chain links TRBV20-1 to TRBJ2-3; TRBD2 matches at 8 bases. The CDR3 consists of 15 residues. Losses at the gene ends were 0 bases for V and 6 bases for J; bases not matched to a gene: 8. CDR1 and CDR2 (germline): DFQATT, SNEGSKA (reference sequence). This chain's CDR3 is CSARDRGGRLDTQYF. In DNA form, the CDR3 reads TGCAGTGCTAGAGATAGGGGCGGGAGGCTTGATACGCAGTATTTT.

The gene calls are TRBV11-2 and TRBJ2-7; 7 bases are shared with TRBD2. The germline CDR1 and CDR2 sequences are SGHAT and FQNNGV. The ends lost 0 bases at V and 2 bases at J; junction bases unmatched: 7. There are 16 residues in the CDR3. This chain's CDR3 is CASSLELAGNPYEQYF. CDR3 nucleotide sequence: TGTGCCAGCAGCTTAGAGTTAGCGGGTAACCCCTACGAGCAGTACTTC.

DNA for the CDR3: TGTGCCAGCAGGAGATACACAGGGGGGCCCCAAGAGACCCAGTACTTC. Its protein product is CASRRYTGGPQETQYF. The V gene is TRBV12-3 or TRBV12-4, the J gene TRBJ2-5; 8 bases are shared with TRBD1. V was pared by 6 bases and J by 1 base, with 10 bases of the junction left unmatched. The CDR3 runs to 16 residues.

This clonotype was seen repeatedly, ten times or more. The chain combines TRBV2 with TRBJ1-4; maybe TRBD1 (6 bases). Germline CDR1 SNHLY, CDR2 FYNNEI. This CDR3 has 16 residues. The ends were cut back, 9 bases at V and 0 bases at J, with 17 bases in the middle. CDR3 residues: CASRRTETATNEKLFF. In nucleotides, the CDR3 is TGTGCCAGTCGCAGGACAGAAACTGCAACTAATGAAAAACTGTTTTTT.

This clonotype turned up a few times. The CDR3 loop reads CSARVPGTGREQFF. Written as DNA, the CDR3 is TGCAGTGCTAGAGTTCCCGGGACAGGGAGAGAGCAGTTCTTC. V gene TRBV20-1 combines with J gene TRBJ2-1; 9 nucleotides agree with TRBD1. Germline trimming cut 1 base from V and 10 bases from J; bases unmatched to any gene: 8. CDR1 and CDR2 from the germline V gene are DFQATT and SNEGSKA (reference sequence). The CDR3 is 14 amino acids.

The CDR3 is CASSLASSSGRAYEQYF. DNA for the CDR3: TGCGCCAGCAGCTTGGCCTCGAGTAGCGGGAGGGCCTACGAGCAGTACTTC. The chain is built from TRBV5-1 and TRBJ2-7, with 11 positions matching TRBD2. V lost 0 bases to trimming and J lost 2 bases; unmatched junction nucleotides: 7. The CDR3 runs to 17 residues. CDR1 SGHRS and CDR2 YFSETQ come from the germline V gene.

The chain joins TRBV7-9 to TRBJ2-1, with D maybe TRBD2 (6 bases). Germline V gives CDR1 SEHNR, CDR2 FQNEAQ (reference sequence). Between the trimmed V and J ends, which lost 7 bases and 5 bases, there was a span of 15 bases. The CDR3 is 14 residues long. DNA for the CDR3: TGTGCCAGCACTACCTGGGGGGATGACAATGAGCAGTTCTTC. This translates into CASTTWGDDNEQFF.

This clonotype was seen more than once but under ten times. The chain couples TRBV5-1 to TRBJ2-7; D is unresolved. Germline V gives CDR1 SGHRS, CDR2 YFSETQ. The CDR3 contains 14 residues. V lost 2 bases to trimming and J lost 2 bases, with 11 bases between them. In DNA form, the CDR3 reads TGCGCCAGCAGCTTCCCGGAGACCCCCTACGAGCAGTACTTC. It encodes CASSFPETPYEQYF. Complete variable domain (other parts from reference TRBV5-1 and TRBJ2-7): KAGVTQTPRYLIKTRGQQVTLSCSPISGHRSVSWYQQTPGQGLQFLFEYFSETQRNKGNFPGRFSGRQFSNSRSEMNVSTLELGDSALYLCASSFPETPYEQYFGPGTRLTVT.

The rearrangement uses TRBV10-3 and TRBJ2-5; no clear D gene. Trimming took 0 bases from V and 4 from J, leaving 6 bases between them. The CDR3 has 13 residues. The germline gives CDR1 ENHRY, CDR2 SYGVKD. CDR3 residues: CAISESAIETQYF. In DNA, the CDR3 is TGTGCCATCAGTGAGTCCGCGATAGAGACCCAGTACTTC.

The table lists this clonotype with many counts. The chain recombines TRBV28 with TRBJ2-2; D ambiguous. V lost 8 bases to trimming and J lost 3 bases, with 13 bases between them. CDR1 is MDHEN and CDR2 is SYDVKM in the germline V gene. This CDR3 has 14 residues. The CDR3 nucleotides read TGTGCCAGCGGCCCTCTGCAGGACACCGGGGAGCTGTTTTTT. As protein: CASGPLQDTGELFF.

This clonotype was recorded a few times. This chain links TRBV20-1 with TRBJ2-3; tentatively, D is TRBD1 (6 bases). V was cut by 7 bases and J by 0 bases, with 14 bases left in between. This CDR3 has 14 amino acids. Germline values: CDR1 DFQATT, CDR2 SNEGSKA (reference sequence). The CDR3, as DNA: TGCAGTGTCATCCAGGGGTCGAGCACAGATACGCAGTATTTT. Protein sequence: CSVIQGSSTDTQYF.